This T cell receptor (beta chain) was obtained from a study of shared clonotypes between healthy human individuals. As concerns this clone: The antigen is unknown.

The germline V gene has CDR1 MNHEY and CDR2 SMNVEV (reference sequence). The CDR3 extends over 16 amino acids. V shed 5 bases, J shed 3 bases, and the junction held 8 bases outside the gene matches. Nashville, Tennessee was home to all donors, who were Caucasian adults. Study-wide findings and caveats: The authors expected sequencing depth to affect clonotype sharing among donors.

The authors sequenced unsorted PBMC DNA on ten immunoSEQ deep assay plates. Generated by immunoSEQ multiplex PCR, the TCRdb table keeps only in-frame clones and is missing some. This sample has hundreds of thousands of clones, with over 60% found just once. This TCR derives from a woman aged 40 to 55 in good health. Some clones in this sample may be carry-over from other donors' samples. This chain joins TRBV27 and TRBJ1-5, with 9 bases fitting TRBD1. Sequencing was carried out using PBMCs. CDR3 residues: CASSARTGAINQPQHF. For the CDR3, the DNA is TGTGCCAGCAGTGCAAGGACAGGGGCCATCAATCAGCCCCAGCATTTT.